This TCR beta chain is drawn from a study of T-cell reconstitution after alpha-beta-depleted transplantation in children. Study-wide findings and caveats: T-cell counts and diversity were attributed mostly to newly produced T cells one year after transplant.

In its sample, this clonotype was seen a few times. What it binds is not known. Using unique molecular identifiers, the investigators prepared the TCRbeta library. TCRdb ran MiXCR on the PCR reads and lists one entry per CDR3 protein. The sample shows hundreds of thousands of distinct CDR3 sequences, 10% to 15% of them seen only once. The ends were cut back, 4 bases at V and 11 bases at J, with 28 bases in the middle. CDR1 and CDR2 from the germline V gene are DFQATT and SNEGSKA (reference sequence). The CDR3 runs 16 residues. This TCR was recovered from a male patient under 18 who had a stem cell transplant for acute myeloid leukemia, so the T cells may come from the graft donor. V is TRBV20-1 and J is TRBJ2-3; weak D call: TRBD1 (6 bases). The sample consisted of PBMCs, mostly from graft donor cells, taken 360 days after TCRalphabeta/CD19-depleted stem cell transplant. For the CDR3, the DNA is TGCAGTGCTACAAGTCTTCATGACAGGCTTCCGTATGGGCAGTATTTT. As protein: CSATSLHDRLPYGQYF.